These 10 T cell receptor beta chains were sequenced from one sample in a study of tumor-infiltrating lymphocytes in primary liver carcinoma. The template, 450 to 650 ng total RNA, yielded TCR beta cDNA made with a constant-region primer. Three nested multiplex PCR rounds of slightly modified ARM-PCR generated TCR beta libraries. PCR rounds one and two used TRBV1-TRBV30 forward primers with a C-beta reverse primer for 10 cycles each. TCRdb independently ran MiXCR on the multiplex PCR reads; one entry per CDR3 protein. The data show roughly 78,000 distinct CDR3 sequences, about 70% seen once. Co-extracting RNA and DNA was done with 20-30 mg of unsorted bulk tissue as input. Input material: liver tumor tissue from sampling region 4. The subset was: tumor region T4, right-lateral pole. The receptors shown here come from a woman between 55 and 75 years old with primary liver carcinoma and hepatitis B virus infection.

This clonotype was found many times. The V and J genes are TRBV5-1 and TRBJ2-3; D is undetermined. The CDR3 runs 15 residues. Trimming pared 4 bases from V and 2 bases from J, leaving 14 bases between. Germline V gene sequence: CDR1 SGHRS, CDR2 YFSETQ. CDR3 loop: CASSTGYGNTDTQYF. The CDR3 DNA follows: TGCGCCAGCAGCACGGGTTATGGGAACACAGATACGCAGTATTTT.

This clonotype was seen a few times. This chain joins TRBV29-1 and TRBJ2-1; 14 bases map to TRBD2. Germline CDR1 reads SQVTM; CDR2 reads ANQGSEA. The length of the CDR3 is 21 residues. V dropped 5 bases and J dropped 0; count of bases not matched to a gene: 18. As DNA, the CDR3 is TGCAGCGTTCTAGGGTTCCCCGGGACTAGCGGGGGAACAAGCTCCTACAATGAGCAGTTCTTC. Its translation is CSVLGFPGTSGGTSSYNEQFF.

Concerning this clonotype: Since the CDR3 does not end with the conserved phenylalanine or tryptophan, this likely comes from a read error. The limits of the CDR3 on the DNA are not certain, so only TCRdb's listed CDR3 is given. The chain couples TRBV12-3 or TRBV12-4 to TRBJ1-4; TRBD1 reflects the table's D call only, with no check against the DNA. The CDR3 region is 18 residues in length, termini included. The CDR3: CASSLVGQGAYSNEKLLL.

The V and J genes are TRBV28 and TRBJ2-3, with 7 bases identical to TRBD2. J lost 9 bases, V lost 5 bases, and 17 bases had no gene match. This CDR3 has 16 residues. The germline V gene has CDR1 MDHEN and CDR2 SYDVKM. The CDR3 protein is CASSPPTSAGGGTQYF. The CDR3 DNA is TGTGCCAGCAGTCCCCCTACGAGCGCCGGGGGAGGGACGCAGTATTTT.

For this clonotype: This could be a read error, since a much larger clone is one nucleotide away. The rearrangement links TRBV28 to TRBJ1-2; D is uncertain. The CDR3 is 12 amino acids. Germline assignment: CDR1 MDHEN and CDR2 SYDVKM. The V and J ends lost 8 bases and 6 bases respectively, with 13 bases between them. This CDR3 reads CASATYRDGYTF. CDR3 nucleotides: TGTGCCAGCGCAACTTATAGGGATGGCTACACCTTC.

Remarks on this clonotype: One end of the junction varies from germline; a read error may be responsible. CDR3 protein: CASSTIPRQENSYEQYF. The CDR3 nucleotides read TGTGCCAGTAGCACTATCCCGAGACAGGAAAACTCCTACGAACAGTACTTC. The chain employs TRBV11-2 and TRBJ2-7; tentative D call: TRBD1 (6 bases). CDR1 is SGHAT and CDR2 is FQNNGV in the germline V gene. The CDR3 extends over 17 amino acids.

On this clonotype itself: The germline gene is not matched at one end of the junction; a read error may be the cause. The chain is built from TRBV6-1 and TRBJ1-1; 10 nucleotides match TRBD1. There are 15 residues in the CDR3. The germline CDR1 and CDR2 sequences are MNHNS and SASEGT. The CDR3 bases are TGTGCCAGCGTCCGGGACAGGGGACTTAGGCCTGAAGCTTTCTTC. As protein: CASVRDRGLRPEAFF.

About this clonotype: Its ends do not fully match the called genes, so a read error is possible. V usage is TRBV6-1 and J usage is TRBJ2-7; TRBD2 agrees at 7 bases. The V gene's germline CDR1 is MNHNS and CDR2 SASEGT. The CDR3 has 15 residues. The CDR3 region is CASSVTSSSSYEQYF. CDR3 in DNA: TGTGCCAGCAGTGTGACTAGCAGTAGCTCCTACGAGCAGTATTTC.

On this clonotype itself: The conserved phenylalanine or tryptophan normally closing the CDR3 is absent here, so this likely arose from a read error. This rearrangement joins TRBV7-9 to TRBJ2-2, with 7 bases matching TRBD2. Trimming at V came to 0 bases and at J to 5 bases, leaving 0 bases not matched to a gene. This CDR3 is built from 14 residues. Germline lookup yields CDR1 SEHNR and CDR2 FQNEAQ (reference sequence). CDR3 in DNA: TGTGCCAGCAGCTTAGCGGGAGGGACCGGGGAGCTGTTTTCT. It encodes CASSLAGGTGELFS.

V is TRBV12-3 or TRBV12-4 and J is TRBJ1-5; TRBD1 is a possible D gene (6 bases). The CDR3 runs to 11 residues. Trimming removed 8 bases from V and 16 bases from J, with 18 bases in between. CDR3 in amino acids: CASGDNQPHHF. In nucleotides, the CDR3 is TGTGCCAGCGGGGACAATCAGCCTCATCATTTT.